The subject of this entry is one TCR beta chain. The antigen it binds to is not known. Base qualities are not at hand, and no much larger clone is one base apart. TCR cDNA was made using 5'RACE template switching, a step that added a universal primer site and unique molecular identifiers. Priming for cDNA synthesis came from both the TCR alpha and TCR beta constant segments. Libraries were amplified in two PCR steps, with sample barcodes and sequencing adapters added in the second step. Libraries were sequenced on Illumina HiSeq 2500 (2x100 bp) or NovaSeq (2x150 bp). The authors' analysis ran thus. Demultiplexing of reads and collapsing into UMI consensus sequences were performed with MIGEC, and V(D)J alignment was carried out with MiXCR. Vaccine-responding clonotypes were identified with edgeR using replicate PBMC samples, with FDR below 0.01 and a log2 fold change above 5 up to day 15 being required. CD4 or CD8 identity was assigned to each bulk clonotype according to whether the clonotype was present at higher abundance in the sequenced CD4 repertoire or the sequenced CD8 repertoire. The public reads were reprocessed in TCRdb via fastp at Q25 and MiXCR, keeping in-frame beta chains. Each entry merges the rows of one CDR3 protein and shows their most common DNA and genes. TCRdb's processing, not the study's, gives the V and J calls here. The sample table lists hundreds of thousands of distinct CDR3 sequences, around a tenth of them with a count of one. Of the sample, less than 20% falls within the top ten clones.

CDR1 and CDR2 were assigned from the germline V gene as LGHNA and YNFKEQ. V is pared back by 0 bases and J by 11 bases, with 11 bases lying between the germline termini. Inclusive of the bounding cysteine and phenylalanine, the CDR3 is 13 residues long. Only the CDR3 part of the read is kept: 39 bases, read in frame from the first base. The treatment or condition label on this specimen signifies: live attenuated yellow fever vaccine strain. At every blood-draw timepoint, two biological replicates of bulk PBMCs were collected. A standard Ficoll-Paque protocol was used to isolate PBMCs from peripheral blood. RNA was extracted with TriZol from bulk PBMCs, CD4 and CD8 fractions, and dextramer-positive and dextramer-negative fractions. The data stem from a study of T cells after yellow fever vaccination (dated by TCRdb to 2018 to 2020). Concerning the study at large: The SMART-Seq v4 Ultra Low Input RNA kit was used to prepare libraries from fractions with low cell numbers. To follow T-cell clones before and after both primary and booster YFV17D yellow fever vaccination, bulk TCR alpha and beta repertoires underwent longitudinal sequencing. Bulk PBMC replicates and cell subsets were isolated from blood drawn at multiple timepoints before and after both primary and secondary immunization. Two healthy male donors made up the cohort, one aged 18 to 30 years and the other aged 30 to 40 years. Results the study describes overall, beyond this receptor: Because the study included only two donors, the extent to which the findings can be generalized is limited. Computational filtering was required because FACS-sorted repertoires could contain abundant contaminating clonotypes from the bulk population. A small fraction of clonotypes showed up in both the CD4 and CD8 compartments, probably as a result of convergent recombination. After the booster, most clones that had expanded after primary vaccination were detected again (over 95% of CD4 and roughly nine tenths of CD8), suggesting broad maintenance of memory. The secondary T-cell response was weaker than the primary response but faster, peaking on day 5 instead of day 15.

The sequences come from PBMCs, collected on the day of the first yellow fever vaccination. This TCR came from a young man who received the YFV17D yellow fever vaccine. The sequence links TRBV4-2 to TRBJ2-1, with the D gene too uncertain to name. The base sequence is TGTGCCAGCAGCCAAGAGGTTTTCGGGCAGCAGTTCTTC. Its translation is CASSQEVFGQQFF.